Described below is a single T cell receptor beta chain sequence and its context. This entry comes from a study of CD8 T cells in Susac syndrome. Reverse transcription of about 0.45 to 1 ug RNA was performed with random hexamers. With immunoSEQ multiplex PCR, TCR beta CDR3 was amplified across 54 Vbeta and 13 Jbeta. TCRdb ran MiXCR on the immunoSEQ multiplex PCR reads and lists one entry per CDR3 protein. The sample carries more than 130,000 distinct CDR3 sequences, nearly 95% recorded once. This CDR3 comprises 11 residues. Trimming removed 5 bases from V and 1 base from J, with 5 bases in between. Looked up from germline, CDR1 is GTSNPN and CDR2 is SVGIG (reference sequence). CD8+ and CD4+ T cells from blood underwent TCR beta sequencing, which was carried out in a high-throughput format.

The sequence came from a human donor in good health. The chain links TRBV30 to TRBJ1-1; no reliable D call. The sample comprised CD8+ T cells from PBMCs. The CDR3 protein is CAWEGNTEAFF. In DNA, the CDR3 is TGTGCCTGGGAGGGGAACACTGAAGCTTTCTTT.